These 29 T cell receptor beta chains were all obtained from the same sample, sequenced in a study of T cell clones after liver transplantation. Profiled with immunoSEQ multiplex PCR; TCRdb holds only in-frame clones, not every one. This sample has approximately 72,000 clones, with 90% found just once. The source material was CD4+ T cells from blood, sampled before liver transplant. These receptors were obtained from a human donor who received a liver transplant.

This chain uses TRBV7-2 with TRBJ2-3; TRBD1 might be the D (6 bases). CDR1 and CDR2 from the germline V gene are SGHTA and FQGNSA. Trimming took 2 bases from V and 3 from J, leaving 6 bases between them. The CDR3 is 13 residues long. The CDR3 DNA is TGTGCCAGCAGCTTACAGGGGACAGATACGCAGTATTTT. Translated: CASSLQGTDTQYF.

The rearrangement uses TRBV12-5 and TRBJ1-4; D is unclear. CDR1 and CDR2 from the germline V gene are LGHNT and FRNRAP. The V end lost 0 bases, the J end lost 8 bases, and 10 bases lay between the germline ends. The CDR3 is made up of 14 amino acids. The CDR3 nucleotides are TGTGCTAGTGGTTTGGTAAAGTCGACCGAAAAACTGTTTTTT. This codes for CASGLVKSTEKLFF.

V is TRBV19 and J is TRBJ1-1; D gene ambiguous. The CDR3 has 14 amino acids. CDR1 is LNHDA, CDR2 SQIVND, per germline (reference sequence). Trimming took off 6 bases at V and 1 base at J, with 12 bases between the two ends. The CDR3 DNA sequence: TGTGCCAGTAGAGGGTCGATGGGGAACACTGAAGCTTTCTTT. Translating gives CASRGSMGNTEAFF.

The chain combines TRBV29-1 with TRBJ2-7, with 9 bases aligning to TRBD1. Germline V gene sequence: CDR1 SQVTM, CDR2 ANQGSEA. V shed 4 bases, J shed 4 bases, and the junction held 2 bases outside the gene matches. CDR3 length equals 12 residues. The CDR3 coding sequence is TGCAGCGTTGTGGGGACAGGGTACGAGCAGTACTTC. This gives the protein CSVVGTGYEQYF.

V usage is TRBV5-6 and J usage is TRBJ1-1; D is unclear. This CDR3 contains 13 residues. Trimming stripped 0 bases from V and 1 base from J, with 4 bases between. Germline V CDR1 and CDR2: SGHDT, YYEEEE. The CDR3 region is CASSLGRNTEAFF. CDR3 sequence (DNA): TGTGCCAGCAGCTTGGGGCGGAACACTGAAGCTTTCTTT.

The chain couples TRBV11-3 to TRBJ1-3; D is perhaps TRBD1 (6 bases). Trimming stripped 3 bases from V and 2 bases from J, with 14 bases between. The CDR3 covers 16 residues. Germline assignment: CDR1 SGHNT and CDR2 YENEEA. The CDR3 DNA reads TGTGCCAGCAGCTTCGGGAGGGGGGCCGCTGGAAACACCATATATTTT. Amino acid sequence: CASSFGRGAAGNTIYF.

In the case of this clone: A read error may produce the germline difference seen at one junction end. The chain recombines TRBV5-1 with TRBJ1-1; D gene unclear. This CDR3 region has 13 residues. The germline CDR1 and CDR2 sequences are SGHRS and YFSETQ. The CDR3 here is CASSLGRHTEAFF. In nucleotides, the CDR3 is TGCGCCAGCAGCTTGGGACGACACACTGAGGCTTTCTTT.

The chain uses TRBV2 and TRBJ1-5; D not resolved. The CDR3 spans 15 residues. Trimming stripped 10 bases from V and 4 bases from J, with 20 bases between. Germline V gives CDR1 SNHLY, CDR2 FYNNEI. The CDR3 DNA sequence: TGTGCCACGACGGACCGCCTTACCCGTAATCAGCCCCAGCATTTT. This translates into CATTDRLTRNQPQHF.

The chain has TRBV7-2 and TRBJ2-3; 7 nucleotides align to TRBD1. The CDR3 extends over 14 amino acids. V was pared by 5 bases and J by 4 bases, with 6 bases of the junction left unmatched. Germline loops: CDR1 SGHTA, CDR2 FQGNSA. The CDR3 protein is CASSPRQGSDTQYF. CDR3 in DNA: TGTGCCAGCAGCCCTCGACAGGGTTCAGATACGCAGTATTTT.

This clone appeared a single time. The chain uses TRBV5-1 and TRBJ1-1, with TRBD1 as a possible D gene (6 bases). V was shortened by 0 bases and J by 8 bases, with 11 bases between the two germline ends. CDR3 length: 13 residues. The germline gives CDR1 SGHRS, CDR2 YFSETQ. CDR3 sequence (DNA): TGCGCCAGCAGCTTGGGAACTGGGGGCGAAGCTTTCTTT. Residues: CASSLGTGGEAFF.

The gene calls are TRBV2 and TRBJ2-1; D gene ambiguous. Trimming left V 6 bases short and J 0 bases short, with 9 bases between. The CDR3 is 14 residues long. From germline, CDR1 is SNHLY and CDR2 FYNNEI. CDR3 region: CASRRPGSYNEQFF. The CDR3 coding sequence is TGTGCCAGCAGGAGGCCGGGCTCCTACAATGAGCAGTTCTTC.

The V gene is TRBV7-2, the J gene TRBJ2-7; 7 nucleotides align to TRBD2. The CDR3 has 14 amino acids. Germline CDR1 SGHTA, CDR2 FQGNSA. V gave up 1 base and J gave up 6 bases; unmatched junction bases: 6. The CDR3 bases are TGTGCCAGCAGCTTAGGAAGGGAGGGGTCCGAGCAGTACTTC. It codes for CASSLGREGSEQYF. The variable domain in full, with the rest retrieved from reference TRBV7-2 and TRBJ2-7, is GAGVSQSPSNKVTEKGKDVELRCDPISGHTALYWYRQSLGQGLEFLIYFQGNSAPDKSGLPSDRFSAERTGGSVSTLTIQRTQQEDSAVYLCASSLGREGSEQYFGPGTRLTVT.

This rearrangement joins TRBV5-4 to TRBJ1-1; D gene unclear. The ends were cut back, 7 bases at V and 8 bases at J, with 9 bases in the middle. The CDR3 runs 10 residues. CDR1 and CDR2 from the germline V gene are SGHNT and YYREEE (reference sequence). The CDR3 DNA sequence: TGTGCCAGCGGTAGGGAGGAAGCTTTCTTT. Its protein is CASGREEAFF.

The chain joins TRBV2 to TRBJ2-5; D is unclear. The CDR3 totals 11 residues. Germline assignment: CDR1 SNHLY and CDR2 FYNNEI. V shed 6 bases and J shed 0 bases, with 2 bases lying between them. The DNA for the CDR3 is TGTGCCAGCAGGTACCAAGAGACCCAGTACTTC. Translating it yields CASRYQETQYF.

This rearrangement joins TRBV6-5 to TRBJ1-2; a possible D gene is TRBD1 (5 bases). The CDR3 runs to 13 residues. Germline CDR1 is MNHEY and CDR2 is SVGAGI. V was clipped by 0 bases and J by 3 bases, with 5 bases between them. CDR3 in amino acids: CASSYSTDYGYTF. CDR3 sequence (DNA): TGTGCCAGCAGTTACTCGACAGACTATGGCTACACCTTC.

J is TRBJ2-1 and V is TRBV7-6; either TRBD1 or TRBD2 may fit D (5 bases each). CDR1 and CDR2 from the germline V gene are SGHVS and FNYEAQ. This CDR3 region has 12 residues. V shed 5 bases and J shed 15 bases, with 17 bases lying between them. Here the CDR3 DNA reads TGTGCCAGCAGCACTAGGACCGGGGCGCCGTTCTTC. Residues: CASSTRTGAPFF.

The chain has TRBV28 and TRBJ1-5; possible D gene TRBD1, 6 bases. V was shortened by 2 bases and J by 7 bases, with 15 bases between the two germline ends. Germline CDR1 is MDHEN and CDR2 is SYDVKM. The CDR3 runs to 15 residues. The CDR3 coding sequence is TGTGCCAGCAGTTTAAGTTGGGGGGGCAGGCAGCCCCAGCATTTT. Residues: CASSLSWGGRQPQHF.

This clone was observed once. This chain connects TRBV11-3 to TRBJ2-1; D may be TRBD2 (5 bases). The CDR3 contains 13 residues. Germline CDR1 reads SGHNT; CDR2 reads YENEEA. V lost 6 bases, J lost 6 bases, and 12 bases lay in between. The CDR3 loop reads CASSERLINEQFF. CDR3 bases: TGTGCCAGCAGTGAGCGGCTAATCAATGAGCAGTTCTTC.

CDR3 DNA sequence: TGTGCCAGCAGCTTAGTACAGGGCACTGAAGCTTTCTTT. Amino acid sequence: CASSLVQGTEAFF. The V and J genes are TRBV11-3 and TRBJ1-1; a weak D match, TRBD1 (6 bases). Trimming shortened V by 1 base and J by 4 bases, and 7 bases separated the two germline ends. The CDR3 extends over 13 amino acids. CDR1 SGHNT and CDR2 YENEEA come from the germline V gene. The entire variable domain, with the rest obtained from reference TRBV11-3 and TRBJ1-1, is as follows: EAGVVQSPRYKIIEKKQPVAFWCNPISGHNTLYWYLQNLGQGPELLIRYENEEAVDDSQLPKDRFSAERLKGVDSTLKIQPAELGDSAVYLCASSLVQGTEAFFGQGTRLTVV.

The chain couples TRBV10-3 to TRBJ2-1; unclear D gene. The CDR3 covers 13 residues. Trimming left V 3 bases short and J 6 bases short, with 9 bases between. In germline, CDR1 is ENHRY, CDR2 SYGVKD. The DNA of the CDR3 is TGTGCCATCAGTGAACGGACCATCAATGAGCAGTTCTTC. Residues: CAISERTINEQFF.

The V call is TRBV7-2, the J call TRBJ1-2; tentatively, D is TRBD1 (5 bases). The CDR3 runs 15 residues. Trimming pared 5 bases from V and 4 bases from J, leaving 17 bases between. CDR1 is SGHTA and CDR2 is FQGNSA in the germline V gene. The CDR3: CASSPGPGYGYGYTF. CDR3 DNA sequence: TGTGCCAGCAGCCCAGGGCCGGGTTATGGCTATGGCTACACCTTC.

V usage is TRBV7-2 and J usage is TRBJ2-1; a possible D gene is TRBD1 (5 bases). The germline CDR1 and CDR2 sequences are SGHTA and FQGNSA. V shed 5 bases and J shed 4 bases, with 15 bases lying between them. CDR3 length: 15 residues. Here the CDR3 DNA reads TGTGCCAGCAGCATCGACGGCCAGGGTTACAATGAGCAGTTCTTC. It is translated as CASSIDGQGYNEQFF.

The chain joins TRBV5-6 to TRBJ1-1; D not resolved. Germline V gene data show CDR1 as SGHDT and CDR2 as YYEEEE. With 0 bases removed from V and 1 base from J, the gap between germline ends came to 10 bases. This CDR3 comprises 15 residues. This CDR3 is CASSLVLLRNTEAFF. In DNA form, the CDR3 reads TGTGCCAGCAGCTTGGTCTTACTCCGGAACACTGAAGCTTTCTTT.

This clone was recorded only once. The V and J genes are TRBV29-1 and TRBJ2-7; 9 bases are a match to TRBD1. Germline CDR1 is SQVTM and CDR2 is ANQGSEA. This CDR3 comprises 14 residues. With 3 bases clipped from V and 0 bases from J, the junction kept 3 bases outside the gene matches. DNA of the CDR3: TGCAGCGTTGACCGGACAGGGGACTCCTACGAGCAGTACTTC. It specifies CSVDRTGDSYEQYF.

J is TRBJ1-2 and V is TRBV27, with 11 bases matching TRBD1. The CDR3 has 15 amino acids. Germline CDR1 and CDR2: MNHEY and SMNVEV (reference sequence). Germline trimming cut 5 bases from V and 7 bases from J; bases unmatched to any gene: 9. The CDR3 nucleotides are TGTGCCAGCAGTCCCGGACAGGGGGCGCCTACTGGCTACACCTTC. This sequence encodes CASSPGQGAPTGYTF.

CDR3 protein: CAISTGESSYNEQFF. For the CDR3, the DNA is TGTGCCATCAGCACTGGGGAGAGCTCCTACAATGAGCAGTTCTTC. The chain is built from TRBV10-3 and TRBJ2-1; D is perhaps TRBD2 (5 bases). The ends were cut back, 6 bases at V and 0 bases at J, with 12 bases in the middle. Germline V gene data show CDR1 as ENHRY and CDR2 as SYGVKD. The CDR3 length is 15 residues.

The gene calls are TRBV5-1 and TRBJ2-3; the match to TRBD2 covers 13 bases. V shed 2 bases and J 6 bases; nucleotides not matched to a gene: 6. The CDR3 is made up of 16 amino acids. The germline V gene has CDR1 SGHRS and CDR2 YFSETQ. The CDR3, as DNA: TGCGCCAGCAGCTTCCAGACTAGCGGGGGGCGGGATACGCAGTATTTT. As protein: CASSFQTSGGRDTQYF.

Only one count was recorded for this clone. Other DNA sequences in this specimen translate into the identical CDR3. The DNA for the CDR3 is TGTGCCAGCTCGCCAACGAGGGGACCGTACAATGAGCAGTTCTTC. Its translation: CASSPTRGPYNEQFF. V gene TRBV18 combines with J gene TRBJ2-1; D tentatively fits TRBD1 or TRBD2 (5 bases each). CDR3 size: 15 residues. V gave up 6 bases and J gave up 4 bases, with 16 bases separating them. Germline lookup yields CDR1 KGHSH and CDR2 LQKENI. The full variable domain, its missing parts supplied by reference TRBV18 and TRBJ2-1, is NAGVMQNPRHLVRRRGQEARLRCSPMKGHSHVYWYRQLPEEGLKFMVYLQKENIIDESGMPKERFSAEFPKEGPSILRIQQVVRGDSAAYFCASSPTRGPYNEQFFGPGTRLTVL.

V and J are TRBV5-1 and TRBJ2-3; TRBD1 aligns across 7 bases. Trimming cost V 3 bases and J 6 bases; bases outside gene matches: 10. CDR3 length: 15 amino acids. CDR1 is SGHRS and CDR2 is YFSETQ in the germline V gene. The chain's CDR3 is CASSWGQTVGDTQYF. Here the CDR3 DNA reads TGCGCCAGCAGCTGGGGACAGACCGTAGGGGATACGCAGTATTTT.